The 30 T cell receptor beta chains given below trace back to one sample, sequenced in a study of blood T cell repertoires in COVID-19. The method was immunoSEQ multiplex PCR; TCRdb's version includes in-frame clones alone and lacks a portion of them. The profile shows a few hundred thousand clones, around 87% of them singletons. The sample taken for sequencing was PBMCs or T cells enriched from blood (not recorded which). Receptors were obtained from a man aged 35 to 55 in a cohort exposed to, infected with or recovered from COVID-19 (not recorded which).

V and J are TRBV5-1 and TRBJ1-1; possibly TRBD1 for D (5 bases). The germline V gene has CDR1 SGHRS and CDR2 YFSETQ. The CDR3 spans 15 residues. With 6 bases removed from V and 4 bases from J, the gap between germline ends came to 19 bases. CDR3 amino acids: CASTPDGQGGTEAFF. CDR3 DNA: TGCGCCAGCACCCCGGACGGGCAGGGTGGCACTGAAGCTTTCTTT.

The CDR3, as DNA: TGTGCCAGCACGTCACGGGGGGCCCTCAACACCGGGGAGCTGTTTTTT. Its translation: CASTSRGALNTGELFF. The V gene is TRBV19, the J gene TRBJ2-2; D perhaps matches TRBD2 (7 bases). CDR1 LNHDA and CDR2 SQIVND come from the germline V gene (reference sequence). The CDR3 length is 16 residues. V was clipped by 9 bases and J by 2 bases, with 19 bases between them.

This chain links TRBV2 with TRBJ1-4, with 7 bases fitting TRBD1. V lost 4 bases to trimming and J lost 5 bases; unmatched junction nucleotides: 7. Germline V CDR1 and CDR2: SNHLY, FYNNEI. CDR3 length: 15 amino acids. The CDR3 reads CASSVRGRSNEKLFF. DNA of the CDR3: TGTGCCAGCAGTGTAAGGGGGCGTTCAAATGAAAAACTGTTTTTT.

V gene TRBV6-5 combines with J gene TRBJ2-7; 9 bases map to TRBD1. V lost 6 bases, J lost 5 bases, and 8 bases stayed unmatched. The V gene's germline CDR1 is MNHEY and CDR2 SVGAGI. CDR3 length: 14 residues. For the CDR3, the DNA is TGTGCCAGCAGGCCCGGGACAGGGCGGCACGAGCAGTACTTC. It translates to CASRPGTGRHEQYF.

This rearrangement joins TRBV2 to TRBJ1-1, with 10 bases identical to TRBD1. J was trimmed by 1 base and V by 7 bases; bases with no gene match: 6. The CDR3 runs 15 residues. The germline V gene has CDR1 SNHLY and CDR2 FYNNEI. CDR3 in amino acids: CASNSRTGGNTEAFF. Here the CDR3 DNA reads TGTGCCAGCAACTCCAGGACAGGGGGGAACACTGAAGCTTTCTTT.

The V call is TRBV18, the J call TRBJ2-3; D gene unclear. The CDR3 covers 13 residues. Germline values: CDR1 KGHSH, CDR2 LQKENI. Trimming shortened V by 1 base and J by 4 bases, and 6 bases separated the two germline ends. The CDR3 loop reads CASSPQAADTQYF. Written as DNA, the CDR3 is TGTGCCAGCTCACCACAGGCGGCAGATACGCAGTATTTT.

This chain joins TRBV20-1 and TRBJ2-1; D gene uncertain. V lost 6 bases, J lost 4 bases, and 4 bases lay in between. This CDR3 spans 10 amino acids. The germline gives CDR1 DFQATT, CDR2 SNEGSKA (reference sequence). The CDR3 sequence is CSAQYNEQFF. The CDR3 region has the DNA TGCAGTGCCCAATACAATGAGCAGTTCTTC.

The V gene is TRBV4-1, the J gene TRBJ2-7; 8 positions match TRBD1. This CDR3 spans 18 amino acids. Trimming at V came to 0 bases and at J to 0 bases, leaving 10 bases not matched to a gene. The V gene's germline CDR1 is MGHRA and CDR2 YSYEKL. In DNA, the CDR3 is TGCGCCAGCAGCCAAGAGGACTCGGGACAGGCGGTCTCCTACGAGCAGTACTTC. Amino acid sequence: CASSQEDSGQAVSYEQYF.

J is TRBJ1-1 and V is TRBV7-9; the D gene is possibly TRBD1 (5 bases). CDR3 length equals 15 residues. Trimming cost V 5 bases and J 6 bases, with 19 bases left between them. Germline assignment: CDR1 SEHNR and CDR2 FQNEAQ (reference sequence). CDR3 protein: CASSPGDARGAEAFF. The CDR3 region has the DNA TGTGCCAGCAGCCCCGGGGACGCCCGCGGGGCTGAAGCTTTCTTT.

This chain connects TRBV5-4 to TRBJ1-1; 11 nucleotides line up with TRBD1. CDR1 and CDR2 (germline): SGHNT, YYREEE (reference sequence). The V and J ends lost 4 bases and 5 bases, in that order; junction bases with no gene match: 13. This CDR3 comprises 17 residues. Here the CDR3 reads CASSQDRGRGPSTEAFF. Written as DNA, the CDR3 is TGTGCCAGCAGCCAGGACAGGGGGCGAGGTCCCTCAACTGAAGCTTTCTTT. The full variable domain, rest sourced from reference TRBV5-4 and TRBJ1-1, is ETGVTQSPTHLIKTRGQQVTLRCSSQSGHNTVSWYQQALGQGPQFIFQYYREEENGRGNFPPRFSGLQFPNYSSELNVNALELDDSALYLCASSQDRGRGPSTEAFFGQGTRLTVV.

This chain joins TRBV5-1 and TRBJ1-4, with 8 nucleotides matching TRBD1. The V segment lost 3 bases and the J segment 5 bases; nucleotides outside the gene matches: 3. The CDR3 spans 14 residues. Germline values: CDR1 SGHRS, CDR2 YFSETQ. CDR3 protein: CASSSDRGNEKLFF. The DNA of the CDR3 is TGCGCCAGCAGCTCCGACAGGGGAAATGAAAAACTGTTTTTT.

CDR3 in amino acids: CASSEDTGTSGRSRNEQFF. CDR3 coding DNA: TGTGCCAGTAGTGAAGATACCGGGACTAGCGGGAGGTCCCGTAATGAGCAGTTCTTC. The V gene is TRBV19, the J gene TRBJ2-1, with 15 bases aligning to TRBD2. The CDR3 sequence is 19 residues long. From germline, CDR1 is LNHDA and CDR2 SQIVND (reference sequence). The trim removed 5 bases at V and 7 bases at J, leaving 15 bases unmatched. The full variable domain, rest sourced from reference TRBV19 and TRBJ2-1, is DGGITQSPKYLFRKEGQNVTLSCEQNLNHDAMYWYRQDPGQGLRLIYYSQIVNDFQKGDIAEGYSVSREKKESFPLTVTSAQKNPTAFYLCASSEDTGTSGRSRNEQFFGPGTRLTVL.

V usage is TRBV28 and J usage is TRBJ2-7, with D possibly TRBD1 on 5 matching bases. The CDR3 consists of 15 residues. V was cut by 6 bases and J by 0 bases, with 15 bases left in between. Germline V gene sequence: CDR1 MDHEN, CDR2 SYDVKM. The CDR3: CASSVPGAASYEQYF. Here the CDR3 DNA reads TGTGCCAGCAGCGTTCCTGGGGCAGCCTCCTACGAGCAGTACTTC.

The chain recombines TRBV7-6 with TRBJ1-2; D might be TRBD1 (5 bases). CDR3 length: 17 amino acids. Per germline, CDR1 SGHVS and CDR2 FNYEAQ. Trimming stripped 8 bases from V and 0 bases from J, with 22 bases between. The CDR3 DNA sequence: TGTGCCAGCGCCAAACCTCCCGGGACTCAGTCTAACTATGGCTACACCTTC. Translating gives CASAKPPGTQSNYGYTF. The variable domain in full, completed from reference TRBV7-6 and TRBJ1-2, reads GAGVSQSPRYKVTKRGQDVALRCDPISGHVSLYWYRQALGQGPEFLTYFNYEAQQDKSGLPNDRFSAERPEGSISTLTIQRTEQRDSAMYRCASAKPPGTQSNYGYTFGSGTRLTVV.

Details on this clone: Additional DNA sequences in this sample encode the identical CDR3. J is TRBJ2-1 and V is TRBV6-5, with a tentative D call TRBD1 (6 bases). Germline assignment: CDR1 MNHEY and CDR2 SVGAGI. This CDR3 comprises 11 residues. V lost 8 bases to trimming and J lost 7 bases, with 9 bases between them. The CDR3 DNA is TGTGCCAGCTCACAGGGTAATGAGCAGTTCTTC. It encodes CASSQGNEQFF.

The chain couples TRBV18 to TRBJ2-7, with 7 bases matching TRBD1. CDR1 KGHSH and CDR2 LQKENI come from the germline V gene. The CDR3 length is 16 residues. J lost 4 bases, V lost 6 bases, and 15 bases had no gene match. CDR3 protein: CASSPLPPTGPYEQYF. The CDR3 bases are TGTGCCAGCTCCCCCCTCCCCCCGACAGGGCCTTACGAGCAGTACTTC.

The chain joins TRBV3-1 (or the pseudogene TRBV3-2) to TRBJ2-1; 10 positions agree with TRBD2. The germline V gene encodes CDR1 LGHDT and CDR2 YNNKEL (reference sequence). Trimming removed 5 bases from V and 5 bases from J; junction bases left unmatched: 9. This CDR3 is built from 16 residues. This CDR3 is CASSTLRTSGNNEQFF. The CDR3 coding sequence is TGTGCCAGCAGCACCCTCCGGACTAGCGGAAACAATGAGCAGTTCTTC.

V gene TRBV7-2 combines with J gene TRBJ1-2, with no clear D. CDR3 length: 12 amino acids. Germline CDR1 reads SGHTA; CDR2 reads FQGNSA. The V end lost 3 bases, the J end lost 5 bases, and 7 bases lay between the germline ends. This CDR3 is CASSFQMYGYTF. CDR3 DNA sequence: TGTGCCAGCAGCTTTCAGATGTATGGCTACACCTTC.

In nucleotides, the CDR3 is TGTGCCAGCAGTTTAAGTCAACTGGTCGAAAAACTGTTTTTT. Its protein product is CASSLSQLVEKLFF. This chain links TRBV28 with TRBJ1-4; D is unclear. Trimming cost V 2 bases and J 8 bases, with 12 bases left between them. Germline-derived CDR1 and CDR2 are MDHEN and SYDVKM. The CDR3 runs 14 residues.

Here the CDR3 reads CAISREEGMGQPQHF. In DNA, the CDR3 is TGTGCCATCAGCCGTGAGGAGGGCATGGGTCAGCCCCAGCATTTT. V and J are TRBV10-3 and TRBJ1-5; D not resolved. The CDR3 consists of 15 residues. V shed 6 bases and J shed 6 bases, with 18 bases lying between them. CDR1 ENHRY and CDR2 SYGVKD come from the germline V gene.

V gene TRBV3-1 (or the pseudogene TRBV3-2) combines with J gene TRBJ1-1, with D hard to call. Looked up from germline, CDR1 is LGHDT and CDR2 is YNNKEL (reference sequence). This CDR3 is 14 amino acids long. With 0 bases removed from V and 11 bases from J, the gap between germline ends came to 16 bases. The CDR3, as DNA: TGTGCCAGCAGCCAAGATGGGGAGAGAGGACGGGCTTTCTTT. Translation gives CASSQDGERGRAFF.

The chain joins TRBV18 to TRBJ1-3; D gene uncertain. The V and J ends lost 2 bases and 4 bases respectively, with 9 bases between them. Germline values: CDR1 KGHSH, CDR2 LQKENI. The length of the CDR3 is 14 residues. CDR3 residues: CASSPGGFGNTIYF. CDR3 bases: TGTGCCAGCTCACCAGGAGGGTTCGGAAACACCATATATTTT.

This rearrangement joins TRBV19 to TRBJ1-5; TRBD1 matches at 8 bases. Germline CDR1 LNHDA, CDR2 SQIVND (reference sequence). With 6 bases clipped from V and 3 bases from J, the junction kept 4 bases outside the gene matches. CDR3 length equals 14 residues. The CDR3 region is CASSRDRFNQPQHF. The CDR3 nucleotides are TGTGCCAGTAGCAGGGACAGGTTCAATCAGCCCCAGCATTTT.

This clone appeared a single time. V gene TRBV7-2 combines with J gene TRBJ2-7, with a possible D match to TRBD2 (6 bases). CDR3 length: 16 residues. Germline assignment: CDR1 SGHTA and CDR2 FQGNSA. V lost 2 bases to trimming and J lost 3 bases, with 17 bases between them. The CDR3 nucleotides read TGTGCCAGCAGCTTAAGTACGGGGGTGACACACTACGAGCAGTACTTC. Its translation: CASSLSTGVTHYEQYF.

This rearrangement joins TRBV7-9 to TRBJ2-7; 9 nucleotides align to TRBD2. The germline V gene encodes CDR1 SEHNR and CDR2 FQNEAQ (reference sequence). CDR3 length equals 18 residues. V shed 3 bases, J shed 5 bases, and the junction held 17 bases outside the gene matches. The CDR3 DNA sequence: TGTGCCAGCAGCTTGGGACTAGCTGACTACATGTTCGGGGACGAGCAGTACTTC. It is translated as CASSLGLADYMFGDEQYF.

The sample holds one count of this clone. The chain joins TRBV2 to TRBJ2-3; 9 bases agree with TRBD2. CDR3 size: 18 residues. V lost 8 bases, J lost 1 base, and 16 bases stayed unmatched. In germline, CDR1 is SNHLY, CDR2 FYNNEI. The CDR3 region has the DNA TGTGCCAGCCGAGCCGGACTAGCGAAAAACTACCGCACAGATACGCAGTATTTT. Translating it yields CASRAGLAKNYRTDTQYF.

The CDR3 here is CASSLRLAAGGQETQYF. CDR3 bases: TGTGCCAGCAGCTTACGTCTTGCGGCGGGCGGTCAAGAGACCCAGTACTTC. The gene calls are TRBV7-6 and TRBJ2-5, with D perhaps matching TRBD2 (5 bases). The germline V gene encodes CDR1 SGHVS and CDR2 FNYEAQ. This CDR3 is built from 17 residues. Trimming stripped 2 bases from V and 2 bases from J, with 18 bases between.

The rearrangement links TRBV10-3 to TRBJ2-2; possible D gene TRBD2, 5 bases. The CDR3 is 13 amino acids. Germline CDR1 is ENHRY and CDR2 is SYGVKD. Trimming removed 3 bases from V and 6 bases from J, with 8 bases in between. CDR3 loop: CAISETRAGELFF. The CDR3 DNA follows: TGTGCCATCAGTGAAACTAGGGCCGGGGAGCTGTTTTTT.

The rearrangement links TRBV28 to TRBJ1-5; 10 bases map to TRBD1. Trimming cost V 6 bases and J 7 bases; bases outside gene matches: 6. Per germline, CDR1 MDHEN and CDR2 SYDVKM. The CDR3 covers 14 residues. The CDR3 nucleotides are TGTGCCAGCAGACGACAGGGGGCAGGACAGCCCCAGCATTTT. Protein: CASRRQGAGQPQHF.

A few counts support this clone. This chain joins TRBV27 and TRBJ2-6; D may be TRBD2 (6 bases). CDR3 length: 19 amino acids. The ends were cut back, 2 bases at V and 0 bases at J, with 17 bases in the middle. Germline lookup yields CDR1 MNHEY and CDR2 SMNVEV (reference sequence). The DNA of the CDR3 is TGTGCCAGCAGTTTAGTTTACGGGGGTTTGGCCTCTGGGGCCAACGTCCTGACTTTC. Translating gives CASSLVYGGLASGANVLTF.